This T cell receptor beta chain was observed in a study of shared clonotypes between healthy human individuals. The overall study: Donor ages ranged 18 to 49 years: two women, a few men.

The CDR3 is made up of 15 amino acids. After removal of 4 bases from V and 6 bases from J, the junction contained 8 bases not matched to a gene. CDR1 and CDR2 (germline): SGHVS, FQNEAQ. Subsets obtained from CD4+ cells comprised CD45RA+ naive and CD45RA-negative memory cells. Running of the assay took place at deep level. Profiling relied on immunoSEQ multiplex PCR, and the TCRdb table lists in-frame clones only, not all of them. The table lists almost 750,000 clones, 55% to 75% of them singletons, with about 1.7% in the top ten. There are a few counts of this clone. V usage is TRBV7-8 and J usage is TRBJ2-7; 11 bases agree with TRBD2. Input material: memory CD4+ T cells sorted from blood. Subset noted: CD45RA-negative fraction. The source is a woman aged 25 to 39 in good health. The CDR3 nucleotides are TGTGCCAGCAGCTCCCAACTCGGGACTAGCGGCGAGCAGTACTTC. Its translation is CASSSQLGTSGEQYF.